The T cell receptor beta chain under discussion was sequenced for a study of human T cells and chemical hapten exposure. Indicated time point: patch test 3, about 24 weeks after DPC sensitization. The treatment here: therapeutic diphenylcyclopropenone sensitization with weekly scalp DPC. Findings of the study overall: A positive correlation with patch test score was found for PT1 expanded TCR counts.

Unique molecular identifiers were affixed to discrete cDNA molecules within the library. One entry per CDR3 protein, called by TCRdb with MiXCR from the RACE reads. Of roughly 150,000 distinct CDR3 sequences listed, around 30% are singletons. This clonotype was picked up many times. Its antigen is not identified. The receptor's source is a woman younger than 30 with alopecia areata. Some clones in this sample may be carry-over from other donors' samples. The input for sequencing was whole blood, taken in connection with sensitization to the hapten diphenylcyclopropenone (DPC).

The CDR3: CSVEDREQSTDTQYF. The CDR3 nucleotides are TGCAGCGTTGAAGATAGGGAACAGAGCACAGATACGCAGTATTTT. The chain carries TRBV29-1 and TRBJ2-3; D unresolved. Germline CDR1 and CDR2: SQVTM and ANQGSEA. This CDR3 comprises 15 residues. Trimming took 0 bases from V and 0 from J, leaving 10 bases between them.